The 2 T cell receptor beta chains listed next were all sequenced from one sample in a study of CD8 T cells in ankylosing spondylitis. TCRdb reanalysed the 5' RACE reads using MiXCR and keeps one entry per CDR3 protein. This table has 150,000 to 200,000 distinct CDR3 sequences, 18% appearing once. Material: blood, either unsorted or a sorted T cell fraction (not recorded which). The receptors were gathered from a male donor between 10 and 30 years old with ankylosing spondylitis or in good health (not recorded which).

This clonotype has at least ten counts. V is TRBV11-2 and J is TRBJ1-1, with D possibly being TRBD1 (6 bases). V dropped 3 bases and J dropped 3 bases, with 14 bases sitting between them. Germline CDR1 and CDR2: SGHAT and FQNNGV. The CDR3 contains 15 residues. In DNA form, the CDR3 reads TGTGCCAGCAGCTTCAAGGGGGGGGCTTACACTGAAGCTTTCTTT. This codes for CASSFKGGAYTEAFF.

This clonotype was counted at least ten times. The V and J genes are TRBV4-3 and TRBJ2-1; D may be TRBD1 (7 bases). V was trimmed by 0 bases and J by 1 base, leaving 10 bases between them. There are 16 residues in the CDR3. The germline V gene encodes CDR1 LGHNA and CDR2 YSLEER. CDR3 residues: CASSQDSGGSYNEQFF. CDR3 nucleotides: TGCGCCAGCAGCCAAGATTCAGGGGGGTCCTACAATGAGCAGTTCTTC.